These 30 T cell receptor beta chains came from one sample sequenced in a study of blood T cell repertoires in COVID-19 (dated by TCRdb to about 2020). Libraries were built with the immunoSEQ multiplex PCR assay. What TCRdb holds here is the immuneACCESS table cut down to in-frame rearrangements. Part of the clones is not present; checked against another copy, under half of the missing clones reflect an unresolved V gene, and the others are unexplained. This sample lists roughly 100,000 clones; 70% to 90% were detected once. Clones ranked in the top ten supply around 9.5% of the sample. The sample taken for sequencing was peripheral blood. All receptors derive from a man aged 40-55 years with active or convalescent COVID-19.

The CDR3 DNA reads as TGTGCCAGCAGCGTAGTTTTGGGGGGAGACAATGAGCAGTTCTTC. Its protein is CASSVVLGGDNEQFF. The chain links TRBV9 to TRBJ2-1, with D perhaps TRBD2 (6 bases). There are 15 residues in the CDR3. The germline V gene encodes CDR1 SGDLS and CDR2 YYNGEE. V was trimmed by 0 bases and J by 5 bases, leaving 12 bases between them.

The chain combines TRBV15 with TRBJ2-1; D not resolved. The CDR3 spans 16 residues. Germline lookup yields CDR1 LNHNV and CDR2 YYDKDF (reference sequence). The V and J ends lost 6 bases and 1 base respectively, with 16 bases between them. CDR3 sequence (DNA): TGTGCCACCAGGAGACGAGAAGTTTTGTCCTACAATGAGCAGTTCTTC. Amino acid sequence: CATRRREVLSYNEQFF.

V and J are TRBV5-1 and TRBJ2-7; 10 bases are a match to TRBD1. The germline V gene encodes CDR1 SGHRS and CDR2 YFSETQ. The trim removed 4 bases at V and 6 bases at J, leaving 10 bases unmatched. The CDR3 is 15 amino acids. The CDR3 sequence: CASSAWGTGVAEQYF. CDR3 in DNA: TGCGCCAGCAGCGCCTGGGGGACAGGGGTCGCCGAGCAGTACTTC.

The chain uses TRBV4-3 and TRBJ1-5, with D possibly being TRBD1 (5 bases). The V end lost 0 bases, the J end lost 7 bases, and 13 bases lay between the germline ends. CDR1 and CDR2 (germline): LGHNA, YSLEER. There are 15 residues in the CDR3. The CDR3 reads CASSQEVTGGQPQHF. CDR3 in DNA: TGCGCCAGCAGCCAAGAAGTAACGGGGGGGCAGCCCCAGCATTTT.

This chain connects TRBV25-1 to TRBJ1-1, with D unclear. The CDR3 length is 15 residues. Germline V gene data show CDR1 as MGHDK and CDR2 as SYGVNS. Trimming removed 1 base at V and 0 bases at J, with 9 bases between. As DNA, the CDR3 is TGTGCCAGCAGTGAATTAGACAACGTGAACACTGAAGCTTTCTTT. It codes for CASSELDNVNTEAFF.

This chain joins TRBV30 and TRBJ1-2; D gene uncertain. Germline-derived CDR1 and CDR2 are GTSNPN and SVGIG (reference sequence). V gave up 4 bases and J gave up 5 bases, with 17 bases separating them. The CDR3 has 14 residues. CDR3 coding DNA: TGTGCCTGGACGGGAGGCTCAGAAGATTATGGCTACACCTTC. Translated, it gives CAWTGGSEDYGYTF.

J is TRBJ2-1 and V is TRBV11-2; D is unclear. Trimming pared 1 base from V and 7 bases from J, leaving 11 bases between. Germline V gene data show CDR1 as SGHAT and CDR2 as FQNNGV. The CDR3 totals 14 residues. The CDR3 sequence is CASSLGPGMNEQFF. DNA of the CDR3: TGTGCCAGCAGCTTAGGTCCAGGTATGAATGAGCAGTTCTTC.

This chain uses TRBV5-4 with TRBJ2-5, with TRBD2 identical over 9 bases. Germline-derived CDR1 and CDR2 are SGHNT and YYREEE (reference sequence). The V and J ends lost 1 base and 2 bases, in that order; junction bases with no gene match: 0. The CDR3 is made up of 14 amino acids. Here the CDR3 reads CASSLTSGQETQYF. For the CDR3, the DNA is TGTGCCAGCAGCTTGACTAGCGGGCAAGAGACCCAGTACTTC.

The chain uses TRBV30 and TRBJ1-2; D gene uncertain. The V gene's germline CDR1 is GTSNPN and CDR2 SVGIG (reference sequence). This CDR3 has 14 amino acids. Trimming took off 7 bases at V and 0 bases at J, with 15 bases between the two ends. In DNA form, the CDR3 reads TGTGCCTCCTCGGGTGGGGAGGCTAACTATGGCTACACCTTC. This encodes CASSGGEANYGYTF.

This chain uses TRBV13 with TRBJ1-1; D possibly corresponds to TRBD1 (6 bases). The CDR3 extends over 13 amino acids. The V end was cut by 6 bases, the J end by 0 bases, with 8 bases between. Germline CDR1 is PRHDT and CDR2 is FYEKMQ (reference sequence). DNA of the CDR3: TGTGCCAGCAGTAGGACAGTGAACACTGAAGCTTTCTTT. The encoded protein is CASSRTVNTEAFF.

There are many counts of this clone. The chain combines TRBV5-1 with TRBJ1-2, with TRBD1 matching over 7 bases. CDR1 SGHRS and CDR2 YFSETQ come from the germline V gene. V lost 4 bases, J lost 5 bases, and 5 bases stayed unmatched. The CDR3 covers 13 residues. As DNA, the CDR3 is TGCGCCAGCAGCCCAGCGACAGGGTATGGCTACACCTTC. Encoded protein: CASSPATGYGYTF.

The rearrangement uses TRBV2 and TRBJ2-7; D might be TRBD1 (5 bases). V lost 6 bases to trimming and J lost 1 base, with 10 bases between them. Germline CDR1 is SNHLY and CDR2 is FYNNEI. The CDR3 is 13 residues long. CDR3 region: CASRPTDSYEQYF. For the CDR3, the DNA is TGTGCCAGCAGGCCGACAGATTCCTACGAGCAGTACTTC.

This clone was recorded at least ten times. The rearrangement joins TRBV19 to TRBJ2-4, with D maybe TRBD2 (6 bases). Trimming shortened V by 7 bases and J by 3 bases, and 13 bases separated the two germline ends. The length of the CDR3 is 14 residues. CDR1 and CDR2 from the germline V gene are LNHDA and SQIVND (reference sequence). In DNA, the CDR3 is TGTGCCAGTAAAGTCGGGGGTGACAAAAACATTCAGTACTTC. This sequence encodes CASKVGGDKNIQYF.

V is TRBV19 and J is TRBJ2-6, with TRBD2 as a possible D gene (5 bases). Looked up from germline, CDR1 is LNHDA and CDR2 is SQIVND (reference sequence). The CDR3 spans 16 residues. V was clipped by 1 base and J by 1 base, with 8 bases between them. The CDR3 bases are TGTGCCAGTAGTATAGTTCGGGGATCTGGGGCCAACGTCCTGACTTTC. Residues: CASSIVRGSGANVLTF.

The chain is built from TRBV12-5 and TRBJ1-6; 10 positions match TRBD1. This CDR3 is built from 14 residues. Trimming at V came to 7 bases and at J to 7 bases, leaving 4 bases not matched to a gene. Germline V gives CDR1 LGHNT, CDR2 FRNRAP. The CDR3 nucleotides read TGTGCTAGTGCCGGACAGGGGGGGAATTCACCCCTCCACTTT. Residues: CASAGQGGNSPLHF.

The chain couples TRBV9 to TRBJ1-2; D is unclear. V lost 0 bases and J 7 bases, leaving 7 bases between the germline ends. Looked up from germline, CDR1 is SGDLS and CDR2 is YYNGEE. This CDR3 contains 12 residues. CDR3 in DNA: TGTGCCAGCAGCGTAGCGGGTGTTGGCTACACCTTC. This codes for CASSVAGVGYTF.

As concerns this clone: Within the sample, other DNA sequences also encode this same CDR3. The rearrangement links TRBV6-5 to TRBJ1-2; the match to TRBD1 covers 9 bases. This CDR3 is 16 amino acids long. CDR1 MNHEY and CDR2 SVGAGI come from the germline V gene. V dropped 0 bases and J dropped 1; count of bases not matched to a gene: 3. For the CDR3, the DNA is TGTGCCAGCAGTTACTCGACGGGACAGGGTAACTATGGCTACACCTTC. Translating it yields CASSYSTGQGNYGYTF.

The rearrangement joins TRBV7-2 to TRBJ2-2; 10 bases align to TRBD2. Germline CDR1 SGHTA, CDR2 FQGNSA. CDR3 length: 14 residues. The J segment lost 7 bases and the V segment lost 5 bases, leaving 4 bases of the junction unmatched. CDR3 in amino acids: CASSERGGIGELFF. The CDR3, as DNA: TGTGCCAGCAGCGAGCGGGGGGGCATCGGGGAGCTGTTTTTT. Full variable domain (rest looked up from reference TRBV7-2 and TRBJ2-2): GAGVSQSPSNKVTEKGKDVELRCDPISGHTALYWYRQSLGQGLEFLIYFQGNSAPDKSGLPSDRFSAERTGGSVSTLTIQRTQQEDSAVYLCASSERGGIGELFFGEGSRLTVL.

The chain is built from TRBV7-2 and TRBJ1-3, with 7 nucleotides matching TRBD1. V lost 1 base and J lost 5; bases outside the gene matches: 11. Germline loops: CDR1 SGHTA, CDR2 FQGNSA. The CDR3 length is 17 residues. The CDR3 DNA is TGTGCCAGCAGCTTAGTCCCTCAGGGGGAACGTCGAAACACCATATATTTT. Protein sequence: CASSLVPQGERRNTIYF.

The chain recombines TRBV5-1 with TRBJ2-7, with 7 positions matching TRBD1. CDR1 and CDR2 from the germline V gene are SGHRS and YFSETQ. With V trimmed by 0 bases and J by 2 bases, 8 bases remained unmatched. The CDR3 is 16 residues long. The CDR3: CASSLVGGDSAYEQYF. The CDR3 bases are TGCGCCAGCAGCTTGGTAGGGGGCGACAGCGCCTACGAGCAGTACTTC. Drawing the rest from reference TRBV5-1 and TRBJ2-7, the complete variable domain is KAGVTQTPRYLIKTRGQQVTLSCSPISGHRSVSWYQQTPGQGLQFLFEYFSETQRNKGNFPGRFSGRQFSNSRSEMNVSTLELGDSALYLCASSLVGGDSAYEQYFGPGTRLTVT.

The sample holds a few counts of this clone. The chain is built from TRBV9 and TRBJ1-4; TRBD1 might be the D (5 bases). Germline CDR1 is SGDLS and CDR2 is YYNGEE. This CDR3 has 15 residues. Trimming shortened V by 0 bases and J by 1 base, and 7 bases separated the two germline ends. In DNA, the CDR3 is TGTGCCAGCAGCGTAGCGGGGGGAACTAATGAAAAACTGTTTTTT. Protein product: CASSVAGGTNEKLFF.

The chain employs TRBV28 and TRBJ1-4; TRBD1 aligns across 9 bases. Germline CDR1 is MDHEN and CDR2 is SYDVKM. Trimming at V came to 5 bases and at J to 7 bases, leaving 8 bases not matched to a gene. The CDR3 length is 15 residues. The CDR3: CASSLMGQGAEKLFF. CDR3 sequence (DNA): TGTGCCAGCAGTCTGATGGGACAGGGAGCTGAAAAACTGTTTTTT.

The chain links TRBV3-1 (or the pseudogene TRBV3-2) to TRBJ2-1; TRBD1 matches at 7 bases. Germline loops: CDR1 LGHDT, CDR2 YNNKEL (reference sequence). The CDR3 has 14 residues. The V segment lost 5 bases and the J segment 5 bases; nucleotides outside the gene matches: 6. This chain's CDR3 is CASSLGTVHNEQFF. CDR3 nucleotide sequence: TGTGCCAGCAGCTTGGGGACAGTCCACAATGAGCAGTTCTTC.

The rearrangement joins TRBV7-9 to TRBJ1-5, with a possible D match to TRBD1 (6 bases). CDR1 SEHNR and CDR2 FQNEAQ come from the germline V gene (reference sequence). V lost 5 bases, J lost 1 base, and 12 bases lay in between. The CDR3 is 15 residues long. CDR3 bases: TGTGCCAGCAGCCCAGGGGACGCAAGCAATCAGCCCCAGCATTTT. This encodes CASSPGDASNQPQHF. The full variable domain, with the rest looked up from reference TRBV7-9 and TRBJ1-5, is DTGVSQNPRHKITKRGQNVTFRCDPISEHNRLYWYRQTLGQGPEFLTYFQNEAQLEKSRLLSDRFSAERPKGSFSTLEIQRTEQGDSAMYLCASSPGDASNQPQHFGDGTRLSIL.

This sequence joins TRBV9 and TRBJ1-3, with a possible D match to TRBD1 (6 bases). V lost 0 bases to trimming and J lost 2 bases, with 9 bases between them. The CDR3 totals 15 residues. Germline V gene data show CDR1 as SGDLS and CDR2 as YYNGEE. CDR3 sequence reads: CASSVDGTPGNTIYF. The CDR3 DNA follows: TGTGCCAGCAGCGTAGATGGGACACCTGGAAACACCATATATTTT. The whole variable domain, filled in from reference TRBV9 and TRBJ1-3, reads DSGVTQTPKHLITATGQRVTLRCSPRSGDLSVYWYQQSLDQGLQFLIQYYNGEERAKGNILERFSAQQFPDLHSELNLSSLELGDSALYFCASSVDGTPGNTIYFGEGSWLTVV.

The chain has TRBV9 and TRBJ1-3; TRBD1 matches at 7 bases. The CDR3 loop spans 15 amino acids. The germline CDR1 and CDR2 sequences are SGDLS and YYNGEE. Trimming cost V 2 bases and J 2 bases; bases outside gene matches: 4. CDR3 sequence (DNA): TGTGCCAGCAGCGTCTTCACAGGGGCTGGAAACACCATATATTTT. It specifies CASSVFTGAGNTIYF.

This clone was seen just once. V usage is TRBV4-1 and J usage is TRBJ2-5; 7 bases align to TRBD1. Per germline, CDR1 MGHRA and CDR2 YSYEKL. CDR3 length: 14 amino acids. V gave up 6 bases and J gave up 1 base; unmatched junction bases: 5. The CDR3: CASRQQGPQETQYF. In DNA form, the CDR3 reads TGCGCCAGCAGACAACAGGGGCCCCAAGAGACCCAGTACTTC.

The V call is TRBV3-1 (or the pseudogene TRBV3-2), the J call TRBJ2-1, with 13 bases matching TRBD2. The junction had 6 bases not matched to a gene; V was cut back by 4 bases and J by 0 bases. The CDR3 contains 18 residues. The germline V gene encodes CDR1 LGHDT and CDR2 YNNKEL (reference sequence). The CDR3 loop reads CASSPGTSGASSYNEQFF. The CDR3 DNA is TGTGCCAGCAGCCCGGGGACTAGCGGGGCGAGCTCCTACAATGAGCAGTTCTTC.

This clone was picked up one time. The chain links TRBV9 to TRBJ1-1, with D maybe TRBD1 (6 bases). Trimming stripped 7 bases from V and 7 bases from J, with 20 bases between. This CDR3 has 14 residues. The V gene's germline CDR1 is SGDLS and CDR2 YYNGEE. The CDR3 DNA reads TGTGCCAGCGGAGAGATCGGGGGGCATGGTGAAGCTTTCTTT. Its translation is CASGEIGGHGEAFF.

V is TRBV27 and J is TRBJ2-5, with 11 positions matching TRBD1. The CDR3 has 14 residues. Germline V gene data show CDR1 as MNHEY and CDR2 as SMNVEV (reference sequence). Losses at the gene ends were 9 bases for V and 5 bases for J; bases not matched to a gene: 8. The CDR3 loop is CASRTGGAGETQYF. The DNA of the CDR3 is TGTGCCAGTCGGACAGGGGGCGCAGGGGAGACCCAGTACTTC.